A selection of T cell receptor beta chains follows, all from one sample in a study of human T cells and chemical hapten exposure. TCRdb processed the 5' RACE reads anew with MiXCR; each CDR3 protein has one entry. The table records some 150,000 distinct CDR3 sequences, roughly 4% of them present only once. Every receptor here comes from a female donor in good health. Each CDR3 is given with its conserved first and last residue. Each record gives: J gene, V gene, CDR3 protein.

>TRBJ2-1|TRBV10-3
CAISVKQGIEQFF
>TRBJ2-1|TRBV4-2
CASSQAAGVRRNEQFF
>TRBJ1-1|TRBV12-3/TRBV12-4
CASTSNRGRTEAFF
>TRBJ2-6|TRBV6-4
CASSDAHSGANVLTF
>TRBJ1-2|TRBV4-2
CASSQGSGQTIYGYTF
>TRBJ1-5|TRBV7-9
CASSLDGVGQPQHF
>TRBJ1-2|TRBV12-5
CASGSRGQDYGYTF
>TRBJ1-2|TRBV6-5
CASSYDYTPNYGYTF
>TRBJ2-3|TRBV6-6
CASSSVSGGTDTQYF
>TRBJ2-7|TRBV6-5
CASSPSWAPLLGEQYF
>TRBJ2-2|TRBV4-1
CASSQDLVKGAGGELFF
>TRBJ1-2|TRBV29-1
CSGGDLRGYTF
>TRBJ2-5|TRBV18
CASSPPGHQETQYF
>TRBJ1-2|TRBV27
CASSYSRGHYGYTF
>TRBJ1-2|TRBV7-2
CASFGRGRRGYTF
>TRBJ2-1|TRBV4-2
CASSQGAAEGGSEQFF
>TRBJ2-1|TRBV3-1
CASSQDGAGGHYNEQFF
>TRBJ1-3|TRBV5-1
CASSRGNTIYF
>TRBJ2-2|TRBV6-1
CASSPTTNTGELFF
>TRBJ1-1|TRBV7-2
CASSPPDRVNTEAFF
>TRBJ1-6|TRBV6-2/TRBV6-3
CASDRMAGRSPLHF
>TRBJ1-2|TRBV19
CASHPRDKGYGYTF
>TRBJ1-2|TRBV7-8
CASSLDVLPGFYYGYTF
>TRBJ2-2|TRBV14
CASSQFPVLRNTGELFF
>TRBJ1-6|TRBV7-2
CASSLDDRGHFVSPLHF
>TRBJ1-1|TRBV12-5
CASGFRQGKNTEAFF
>TRBJ2-3|TRBV13
CASTMGLAAQYF
>TRBJ1-1|TRBV10-3
CAISVIQGPGEAFF
>TRBJ2-2|TRBV3-1
CASSQNTGELFF
>TRBJ1-4|TRBV9
CASSTRGRGNEKLFF
>TRBJ1-4|TRBV3-1
CASSPMTGGSGEKLFF
>TRBJ2-2|TRBV6-5
CASSYSLAGGTGELFF
>TRBJ1-1|TRBV3-1
CASSKMSGQGLSTEAFF
>TRBJ1-5|TRBV6-2/TRBV6-3
CASRDRRGQPQHF
>TRBJ2-7|TRBV13
CASSLAAGTYEQYF
>TRBJ2-4|TRBV6-1
CASTLGGIENIQYF
>TRBJ2-1|TRBV12-3/TRBV12-4
CASSLSGSWDSYNEQFF
>TRBJ2-4|TRBV5-1
CASSYQTSALAKNIQYF
>TRBJ2-3|TRBV7-2
CASSLQLSTDTQYF
>TRBJ1-6|TRBV19
CASRNWGQNNSPLHF
>TRBJ2-1|TRBV20-1
CSARALIGHEQFF
>TRBJ2-1|TRBV5-1
CASSPLTSGVDEQFF
>TRBJ2-4|TRBV28
CASSGQGPLQYF
>TRBJ2-3|TRBV7-9
CASSLNLGTDTQYF
>TRBJ1-5|TRBV12-3/TRBV12-4
CASSPGTGTQPQHF
>TRBJ1-1|TRBV7-2
CASSRDTTEAFF
>TRBJ2-3|TRBV14
CASSQGGLPEFDTQYF
>TRBJ1-1|TRBV2
CASSVGDRANTEAFF